This TCR beta chain was found in a study of CD8 T cells in Susac syndrome (dated by TCRdb to about 2019). Notes on the research overall: Repertoire sequencing was used to test whether CD8+ T cell activation and differentiation in Susac syndrome was antigen driven. CD8+ T cell repertoire clonality was compared between over 9 healthy donors, about 14 Susac syndrome patients and 15 multiple sclerosis patients. Findings and caveats that apply to the study as a whole: The TCR sequencing and HLA analysis was acknowledged to have included a relatively small number of individuals.

RNA was extracted with the RNeasy kit and roughly 0.45 to 1 ug was reverse transcribed using random hexamers. The immunoSEQ multiplex PCR assay, covering 54 Vbeta and 13 Jbeta segments, was used to amplify TCR beta CDR3 regions. PCR amplification bias was corrected by using a synthetic template baseline for primer optimization and computational correction. On the study's bioinformatics: Reads were annotated to V, D and J genes per IMGT and analyzed with immunoSEQ Analyzer, keeping only productive sequences. Clonality was calculated as one minus the Shannon entropy normalized by log2 of the number of productive unique sequences. For each patient and control, public and private clones were evaluated among the 100 most prevalent clones. Clones were defined as Susac-specific when absent from the healthy and MS cohorts, from fewer than 1,300 published viral clones and from other ImmuneACCESS disease sequences. TCRdb trimmed public reads at Q25 via fastp, called clones via MiXCR and kept in-frame beta chains. A single entry per CDR3 protein holds the most common genes and DNA from its merged rows. TCRdb's processing, not the authors' own work, is the source of the V and J calls. The sample data list around 170,000 distinct CDR3 sequences, and 85% to 95% of these were observed just once. The ten largest clones represent around 0.16% of the sample.

About this clonotype: The antigen it recognizes is unknown. Qualities for individual bases were not recorded, and no much larger clone is one base off.

High-throughput TCR beta sequencing profiled peripheral blood CD8+ and CD4+ T cells from healthy donors, Susac syndrome patients and multiple sclerosis patients. The multiple sclerosis controls were treatment-naive patients whose relapsing-remitting disease, either stable or active, fulfilled the revised McDonald criteria. Bulk CD8+ and CD4+ T cells were purified by magnetic negative isolation, whereas CD8+ TEMRA cells were enriched by FACS. Blood was drawn into EDTA tubes, processed within 24 hours, and PBMCs were isolated by density gradient centrifugation. PBMCs destined for TCR sequencing were cryopreserved in liquid nitrogen and later thawed in a 37 °C water bath. The sorted or isolated CD4+, CD8+ and CD8+ TEMRA cells had a purity of 90% or higher. The CDR3 runs 13 amino acids, cysteine and phenylalanine included. The retained sequence is limited to the CDR3, 39 bases, with the frame set at the first base. CDR1 SNHLY and CDR2 FYNNEI are derived from the germline V gene. V is pruned by 10 bases and J by 6 bases, leaving 11 bases of the junction without a gene match.

This receptor was identified in a human donor with multiple sclerosis. The sequenced sample was CD8+ T cells from PBMCs. Rearrangement joined TRBV2 to TRBJ2-7; the junction holds 8 bases that match TRBD1. The nucleotide sequence reads TGTGCCACCTTCCGTCAGGGGGCTTTCGAGCAGTACTTC. Protein translation: CATFRQGAFEQYF.